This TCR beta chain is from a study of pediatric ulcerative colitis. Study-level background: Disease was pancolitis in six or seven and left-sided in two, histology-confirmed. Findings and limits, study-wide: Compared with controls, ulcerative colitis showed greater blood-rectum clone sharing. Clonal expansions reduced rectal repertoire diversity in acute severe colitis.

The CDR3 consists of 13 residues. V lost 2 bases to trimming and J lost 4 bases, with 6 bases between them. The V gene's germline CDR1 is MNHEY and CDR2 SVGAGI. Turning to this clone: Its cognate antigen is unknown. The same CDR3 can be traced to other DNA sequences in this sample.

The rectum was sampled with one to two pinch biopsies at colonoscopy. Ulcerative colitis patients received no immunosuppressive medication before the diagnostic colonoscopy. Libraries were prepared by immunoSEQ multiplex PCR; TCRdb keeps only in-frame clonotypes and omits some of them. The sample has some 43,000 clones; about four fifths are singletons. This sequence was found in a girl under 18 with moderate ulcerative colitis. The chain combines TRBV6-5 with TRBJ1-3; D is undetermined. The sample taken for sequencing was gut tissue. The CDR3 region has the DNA TGTGCCAGCAGTTACCCTGGGGGAAACACCATATATTTT. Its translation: CASSYPGGNTIYF.